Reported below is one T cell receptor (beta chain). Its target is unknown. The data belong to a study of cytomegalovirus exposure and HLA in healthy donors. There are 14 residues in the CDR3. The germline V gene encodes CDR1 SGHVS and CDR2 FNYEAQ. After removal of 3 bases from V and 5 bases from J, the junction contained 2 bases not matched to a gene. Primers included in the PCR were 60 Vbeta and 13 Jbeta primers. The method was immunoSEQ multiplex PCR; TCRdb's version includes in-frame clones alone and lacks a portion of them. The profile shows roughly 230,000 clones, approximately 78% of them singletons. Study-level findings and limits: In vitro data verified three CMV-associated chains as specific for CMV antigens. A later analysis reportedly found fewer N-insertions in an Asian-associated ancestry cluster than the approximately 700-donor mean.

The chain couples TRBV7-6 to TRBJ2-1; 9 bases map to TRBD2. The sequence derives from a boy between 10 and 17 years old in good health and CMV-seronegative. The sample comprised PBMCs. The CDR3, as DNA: TGTGCCAGCAGCTTGACTAGCGGAAACAATGAGCAGTTCTTC. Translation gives CASSLTSGNNEQFF.